Following are 28 T cell receptor beta chains from one sample sequenced in a study of T cell repertoires in cytomegalovirus infection. Antigen specificity for these receptors is unknown. TCRdb re-derived calls from the reads in MiXCR, one entry per CDR3 protein. The repertoire holds about 160,000 distinct CDR3 sequences, with roughly a fifth as singletons. Here the sequenced sample was CD8+ T cells from cultured PBMCs, taken from culture after CMV antigen stimulation. Every receptor here comes from a human donor in good health (CMV status not recorded). Some clones in this sample may be carry-over from other donors' samples.

By its share, this clonotype is medium-sized. The chain joins TRBV7-2 to TRBJ2-1; TRBD2 is a possible D gene (5 bases). V lost 5 bases and J 9 bases, leaving 8 bases between the germline ends. This CDR3 has 11 residues. The germline V gene encodes CDR1 SGHTA and CDR2 FQGNSA. The CDR3, as DNA: TGTGCCAGCAGCCCGGGGTCTGAGCAGTTCTTC. Residues: CASSPGSEQFF.

This clonotype was picked up one time. The chain carries TRBV4-3 and TRBJ2-2, with unresolved D. From germline, CDR1 is LGHNA and CDR2 YSLEER. Between the trimmed V and J ends, which lost 3 bases and 8 bases, there was a span of 13 bases. The CDR3 has 14 amino acids. The CDR3 protein is CASSQFDLGGELFF. In DNA form, the CDR3 reads TGCGCCAGCAGCCAGTTCGACCTGGGGGGGGAGCTGTTTTTT.

The chain carries TRBV6-2 or TRBV6-3 and TRBJ2-3; D unclear. The CDR3 covers 12 residues. With 7 bases removed from V and 4 bases from J, the gap between germline ends came to 9 bases. Germline V gene sequence: CDR1 MNHEY, CDR2 SVGEGT. CDR3 nucleotide sequence: TGTGCCAGCACGACCACCCCAGATACGCAGTATTTT. Translating it yields CASTTTPDTQYF.

The rearrangement joins TRBV20-1 to TRBJ2-1; no clear D. Trimming removed 0 bases from V and 2 bases from J, with 11 bases in between. This CDR3 region has 15 residues. The V gene's germline CDR1 is DFQATT and CDR2 SNEGSKA (reference sequence). The CDR3 region is CSARDFTFPYNEQFF. CDR3 coding DNA: TGCAGTGCTAGAGATTTTACTTTTCCCTACAATGAGCAGTTCTTC.

The chain recombines TRBV12-3 or TRBV12-4 with TRBJ1-5; 10 bases align to TRBD1. The junction had 8 bases not matched to a gene; V was cut back by 6 bases and J by 3 bases. CDR3 length: 16 residues. Written as DNA, the CDR3 is TGTGCCAGCAGCTTAACCGGGACAGGGGTCAATCAGCCCCAGCATTTT. The encoded protein is CASSLTGTGVNQPQHF.

There are a few counts of this clonotype. The chain links TRBV29-1 to TRBJ1-1, with TRBD1 identical over 9 bases. J was trimmed by 3 bases and V by 7 bases; bases with no gene match: 6. The CDR3 covers 13 residues. Germline V gene lookup returns CDR1 SQVTM and CDR2 ANQGSEA. The CDR3 DNA reads as TGCAGCGCCTGGACAGGGGAGTACACTGAAGCTTTCTTT. Its translation is CSAWTGEYTEAFF.

The chain carries TRBV7-9 and TRBJ2-7, with 7 bases fitting TRBD2. J gave up 2 bases and V 6 bases, and 7 bases lay outside the gene matches. The CDR3 has 14 amino acids. Germline V gives CDR1 SEHNR, CDR2 FQNEAQ (reference sequence). CDR3 loop: CASSSSGAPYEQYF. CDR3 nucleotide sequence: TGTGCCAGCAGTTCCAGCGGGGCCCCCTACGAGCAGTACTTC. The variable domain in full, with the rest retrieved from reference TRBV7-9 and TRBJ2-7, is DTGVSQNPRHKITKRGQNVTFRCDPISEHNRLYWYRQTLGQGPEFLTYFQNEAQLEKSRLLSDRFSAERPKGSFSTLEIQRTEQGDSAMYLCASSSSGAPYEQYFGPGTRLTVT.

CDR3 coding DNA: TGTGCCAGCAGCAACCGAGACAGTTACTACAATGAGCAGTTCTTC. Translating it yields CASSNRDSYYNEQFF. V gene TRBV7-8 combines with J gene TRBJ2-1; a possible D gene is TRBD1 (5 bases). The germline CDR1 and CDR2 sequences are SGHVS and FQNEAQ. V was cut by 5 bases and J by 3 bases, with 14 bases left in between. The CDR3 extends over 15 amino acids.

This sequence joins TRBV6-1 and TRBJ1-1; D is possibly TRBD1 (5 bases). CDR1 is MNHNS and CDR2 is SASEGT in the germline V gene. The CDR3 runs to 13 residues. V shed 5 bases and J shed 7 bases, with 14 bases lying between them. The CDR3 spells CASSYQGASEAFF. The CDR3 DNA reads as TGTGCCAGCAGTTATCAGGGTGCAAGTGAAGCTTTCTTT.

The chain is built from TRBV9 and TRBJ2-2; 10 positions agree with TRBD2. There are 16 residues in the CDR3. CDR1 SGDLS and CDR2 YYNGEE come from the germline V gene. After removal of 1 base from V and 1 base from J, the junction contained 1 base not matched to a gene. The CDR3 here is CASSVSGGVNTGELFF. CDR3 in DNA: TGTGCCAGCAGCGTAAGCGGGGGGGTGAACACCGGGGAGCTGTTTTTT.

This clonotype turned up a few times. The CDR3 sequence: CASSQDRGQGGTEAFF. For the CDR3, the DNA is TGCGCCAGCAGCCAAGATCGGGGACAGGGAGGCACTGAAGCTTTCTTT. The rearrangement links TRBV4-1 to TRBJ1-1, with 9 bases fitting TRBD1. J was trimmed by 4 bases and V by 0 bases; bases with no gene match: 6. The CDR3 runs to 16 residues. Germline CDR1 reads MGHRA; CDR2 reads YSYEKL.

The V and J genes are TRBV7-9 and TRBJ2-7; the D gene is possibly TRBD2 (6 bases). CDR1 SEHNR and CDR2 FQNEAQ come from the germline V gene (reference sequence). The CDR3 spans 16 residues. V lost 11 bases, J lost 1 base, and 24 bases lay in between. The CDR3 loop reads CAVPIRASAGSYEQYF. The CDR3 DNA follows: TGTGCCGTACCGATAAGAGCTTCAGCGGGTTCCTACGAGCAGTACTTC.

This clonotype was found once. The rearrangement joins TRBV5-1 to TRBJ2-7; 13 bases line up with TRBD2. V trimming: 4 bases; J trimming: 5 bases; junction bases outside the gene matches: 3. CDR3 length: 14 amino acids. The germline gives CDR1 SGHRS, CDR2 YFSETQ. The CDR3 DNA reads TGCGCCAGCAGCCGGACTAGCGGGGGACACGAGCAGTACTTC. Amino acids: CASSRTSGGHEQYF.

This clonotype came up a few times. The V gene is TRBV6-2 or TRBV6-3, the J gene TRBJ2-6; tentative D call: TRBD1 (5 bases). CDR3 length: 15 amino acids. V lost 5 bases and J 3 bases, leaving 11 bases between the germline ends. Germline CDR1 and CDR2: MNHEY and SVGEGT. The CDR3 DNA sequence: TGTGCCAGCAGTAGGGGCTACGGTGGGGCCAACGTCCTGACTTTC. Its translation is CASSRGYGGANVLTF.

This clonotype was found a few times. V is TRBV27 and J is TRBJ2-3, with D possibly being TRBD1 or TRBD2 (6 bases each). This CDR3 has 15 residues. The germline gives CDR1 MNHEY, CDR2 SMNVEV (reference sequence). The V end was cut by 1 base, the J end by 4 bases, with 12 bases between. The CDR3 sequence is CASSLYYGGPDTQYF. The CDR3 nucleotides read TGTGCCAGCAGTTTATATTACGGGGGCCCAGATACGCAGTATTTT.

The rearrangement uses TRBV9 and TRBJ2-1, with D perhaps assigned TRBD1 or TRBD2 (5 bases each). Germline assignment: CDR1 SGDLS and CDR2 YYNGEE. This CDR3 is 16 amino acids long. V was clipped by 0 bases and J by 1 base, with 11 bases between them. CDR3 amino acids: CASSVAGRSSYNEQFF. CDR3 bases: TGTGCCAGCAGCGTAGCGGGGCGGAGTTCCTACAATGAGCAGTTCTTC.

The V call is TRBV7-6, the J call TRBJ2-1, with unresolved D. The germline V and J ends were trimmed by 1 base and 0 bases, with 10 bases remaining between them. From germline, CDR1 is SGHVS and CDR2 FNYEAQ. This CDR3 contains 16 residues. CDR3 region: CASSLDAGISYNEQFF. The CDR3 DNA sequence: TGTGCCAGCAGCTTAGACGCCGGAATCTCCTACAATGAGCAGTTCTTC.

This clonotype was recorded many times. V is TRBV6-2 or TRBV6-3 and J is TRBJ2-1; D is tentatively TRBD1 or TRBD2 (6 bases each). V was cut by 2 bases and J by 3 bases, with 14 bases left in between. The CDR3 runs to 16 residues. Germline CDR1 MNHEY, CDR2 SVGEGT. The CDR3 loop is CASSYLGGGLYNEQFF. The CDR3, as DNA: TGTGCCAGCAGTTACCTAGGAGGGGGGCTCTACAATGAGCAGTTCTTC.

J is TRBJ1-5 and V is TRBV4-1; TRBD1 agrees at 7 bases. Germline CDR1 reads MGHRA; CDR2 reads YSYEKL. The CDR3 runs 14 residues. The junction had 3 bases not matched to a gene; V was cut back by 0 bases and J by 7 bases. CDR3 sequence: CASSQERGRQPQHF. The CDR3 DNA reads TGCGCCAGCAGCCAAGAGAGGGGGCGGCAGCCCCAGCATTTT.

This clonotype was seen at least ten times. The CDR3 DNA follows: TGTGCCAGCAGCCCGGACTTATCCCGGTTCAATGAGCAGTTCTTC. Amino acid sequence: CASSPDLSRFNEQFF. The genes are TRBV7-2 and TRBJ2-1; D possibly corresponds to TRBD2 (5 bases). CDR1 is SGHTA and CDR2 is FQGNSA in the germline V gene. V shed 5 bases and J shed 6 bases, with 17 bases lying between them. This CDR3 is 15 amino acids long.

In this sample, this clonotype turned up many times. The V call is TRBV6-2 or TRBV6-3, the J call TRBJ2-1; 16 bases are a match to TRBD2. V trimming: 7 bases; J trimming: 0 bases; junction bases outside the gene matches: 6. Germline V lookup: CDR1 MNHEY, CDR2 SVGEGT. This CDR3 region has 18 residues. CDR3 residues: CASTMGLAGGSSYNEQFF. The CDR3 DNA is TGTGCCAGCACCATGGGACTAGCGGGGGGGAGCTCCTACAATGAGCAGTTCTTC.

The chain uses TRBV7-9 and TRBJ2-5; TRBD1 might be the D (5 bases). The length of the CDR3 is 15 residues. CDR1 is SEHNR and CDR2 is FQNEAQ in the germline V gene (reference sequence). With 2 bases removed from V and 2 bases from J, the gap between germline ends came to 12 bases. The CDR3 DNA sequence: TGTGCCAGCAGCTTACCTCGACAGACTCAAGAGACCCAGTACTTC. Translated, it gives CASSLPRQTQETQYF.

The CDR3 coding sequence is TGTGCCTCCTTGGACAGGGGCCAATACGAGCAGTACTTC. Amino acids: CASLDRGQYEQYF. This chain connects TRBV30 to TRBJ2-7; 9 bases map to TRBD1. Per germline, CDR1 GTSNPN and CDR2 SVGIG (reference sequence). J lost 4 bases, V lost 7 bases, and 8 bases had no gene match. The CDR3 extends over 13 amino acids.

This clonotype was counted at least ten times. V gene TRBV10-3 combines with J gene TRBJ2-3; 9 positions agree with TRBD2. The CDR3 contains 15 residues. Trimming cost V 10 bases and J 2 bases; bases outside gene matches: 10. The germline gives CDR1 ENHRY, CDR2 SYGVKD. CDR3 loop: CATANSGGFTDTQYF. The CDR3 DNA reads as TGTGCCACAGCAAATAGCGGGGGATTCACAGATACGCAGTATTTT.

There are a few counts of this clonotype. The chain uses TRBV9 and TRBJ2-5, with 7 nucleotides matching TRBD1. The CDR3 contains 14 residues. J gave up 5 bases and V 3 bases, and 7 bases lay outside the gene matches. Germline CDR1 and CDR2: SGDLS and YYNGEE. CDR3 nucleotides: TGTGCCAGCAGCGGAAACAGGGGTTTCGAGACCCAGTACTTC. This sequence encodes CASSGNRGFETQYF.

V usage is TRBV7-2 and J usage is TRBJ2-3, with 10 positions matching TRBD1. Trimming cost V 1 base and J 4 bases; bases outside gene matches: 2. There are 15 residues in the CDR3. The germline CDR1 and CDR2 sequences are SGHTA and FQGNSA. The CDR3 here is CASSLGTGGADTQYF. Here the CDR3 DNA reads TGTGCCAGCAGCTTAGGGACAGGGGGGGCAGATACGCAGTATTTT.

This clonotype was seen repeatedly, ten times or more. The rearrangement joins TRBV7-9 to TRBJ2-7; 9 bases fit TRBD1. Trimming took 6 bases from V and 2 from J; bases not matched to a gene: 5. Germline V lookup: CDR1 SEHNR, CDR2 FQNEAQ (reference sequence). The CDR3 is 14 residues long. The CDR3 loop is CASSSGDRAYEQYF. DNA for the CDR3: TGTGCCAGCAGTTCCGGGGACAGGGCCTACGAGCAGTACTTC.

Here the CDR3 reads CSARTAIYEQYF. The CDR3, as DNA: TGCAGTGCTAGGACTGCCATCTACGAGCAGTACTTC. The chain employs TRBV20-1 and TRBJ2-7, with D uncertain. V lost 3 bases and J lost 3, with 9 bases in between. CDR3 length equals 12 residues. The germline V gene encodes CDR1 DFQATT and CDR2 SNEGSKA (reference sequence).